This T cell receptor beta chain was sequenced for a study of PD-L1 blockade in urothelial cancer. Study as a whole: Every 3 weeks, patients received intravenous atezolizumab 1,200 mg, beginning 2014. Peripheral blood specimens exhibited a median yield of 141,255 T cells. About 90% of the 29 patients were males with bladder-origin urothelial cancer.

Indicated time point: peripheral blood 6 weeks after treatment start. The CDR3 consists of 16 residues. Unmatched junction bases numbered 9, after V lost 6 bases and J lost 7 bases. The germline V gene encodes CDR1 MDHEN and CDR2 SYDVKM. TCRdb's copy holds only in-frame clones and misses some; the assay was immunoSEQ multiplex PCR. The table lists tens of thousands of clones, 91% of them singletons. The sample consisted of PBMCs, taken around atezolizumab (anti-PD-L1) treatment. This receptor was taken from a man in his 70s with urothelial cancer. V gene TRBV28 combines with J gene TRBJ2-1; 13 bases map to TRBD2. CDR3 in DNA: TGTGCCAGCAGCCGACTAGCGGGAGGCGGTGGTAATGAGCAGTTCTTC. The encoded protein is CASSRLAGGGGNEQFF.